One sample yielded the 13 T cell receptor beta chains listed below, sequenced in a study of vaccination and CD4 T cells after COVID-19. Cultured CD4+ T cell DNA was sequenced using the Oncomine TCR Beta short-read assay. TCRdb redid the calling of the PCR reads with MiXCR, one entry per CDR3 protein. The table lists 20,000 to 25,000 distinct CDR3 sequences, roughly 50% of them singletons, with about 13% in the top ten. No antigens are known for them. Documented time point: late sampling 161 to 241 days after vaccination in a few convalescent patients. The treatment was: roughly 10-day PBMC culture with coronavirus spike peptide pools or control peptides (ViraFEST assay). The input for sequencing was CD4+ T cells from blood, cultured in vitro, taken about 7 months after SARS-CoV-2 vaccination. These receptors were collected from a human donor who had recovered from COVID-19.

The CDR3 sequence: CASSDAREDNQPQHF. The CDR3 DNA is TGTGCCAGCAGTGATGCCAGGGAGGACAATCAGCCCCAGCATTTT. The chain is built from TRBV2 and TRBJ1-5; D perhaps matches TRBD1 (5 bases). Germline values: CDR1 SNHLY, CDR2 FYNNEI. CDR3 length: 15 residues. Trimming took 3 bases from V and 3 from J, leaving 12 bases between them.

V usage is TRBV14 and J usage is TRBJ1-6; no firm D call. The V end was cut by 1 base, the J end by 7 bases, with 8 bases between. Germline-derived CDR1 and CDR2 are SGHDN and FVKESK. This CDR3 contains 14 residues. The CDR3 loop is CASSQVRTNSPLHF. As DNA, the CDR3 is TGTGCCAGCAGCCAAGTCAGGACCAATTCACCCCTCCACTTT.

This clonotype showed up just a few times. This chain uses TRBV7-9 with TRBJ1-2; D gene unclear. This CDR3 region has 12 residues. Between the trimmed V and J ends, which lost 5 bases and 4 bases, there was a span of 8 bases. From germline, CDR1 is SEHNR and CDR2 FQNEAQ (reference sequence). Here the CDR3 DNA reads TGTGCCAGCAGCCCAGAGCCCTATGGCTACACCTTC. Amino acid sequence: CASSPEPYGYTF. Full variable domain (outside the CDR3, taken from reference TRBV7-9 and TRBJ1-2): DTGVSQNPRHKITKRGQNVTFRCDPISEHNRLYWYRQTLGQGPEFLTYFQNEAQLEKSRLLSDRFSAERPKGSFSTLEIQRTEQGDSAMYLCASSPEPYGYTFGSGTRLTVV.

The chain uses TRBV19 and TRBJ2-7; 11 bases match TRBD1. The CDR3 has 16 amino acids. Trimming removed 6 bases from V and 5 bases from J; junction bases left unmatched: 12. Germline V gene sequence: CDR1 LNHDA, CDR2 SQIVND (reference sequence). The CDR3 nucleotides read TGTGCCAGTAGCCCCTCCCATGGGACAGGGGGAAACGAGCAGTACTTC. Translating it yields CASSPSHGTGGNEQYF.

The V and J genes are TRBV19 and TRBJ2-5; no firm D call. The CDR3 runs 14 residues. With 5 bases removed from V and 0 bases from J, the gap between germline ends came to 10 bases. CDR1 is LNHDA and CDR2 is SQIVND in the germline V gene (reference sequence). CDR3 bases: TGTGCCAGTAGTGTCCGAAGAAACCAAGAGACCCAGTACTTC. It translates to CASSVRRNQETQYF.

The chain recombines TRBV5-4 with TRBJ2-5; tentative D call: TRBD1 (5 bases). The CDR3 is made up of 15 amino acids. In germline, CDR1 is SGHNT, CDR2 YYREEE (reference sequence). V was clipped by 4 bases and J by 2 bases, with 15 bases between them. The CDR3 nucleotides are TGTGCCAGCAGCATAGGACACCCTACACAAGAGACCCAGTACTTC. Its translation is CASSIGHPTQETQYF.

The chain couples TRBV6-1 to TRBJ2-7, with 8 bases matching TRBD1. The last part of the DNA fits TRBJ2-5 better; the J call may be wrong. The CDR3 loop spans 13 amino acids. Germline-derived CDR1 and CDR2 are MNHNS and SASEGT. The CDR3 reads CASSGGFQETQYF. Written as DNA, the CDR3 is TGTGCCAGCTCAGGGGGCTTCCAAGAGACCCAGTACTTC.

In its sample, this clonotype was seen a few times. The chain carries TRBV20-1 and TRBJ1-6; D might be TRBD1 (5 bases). The CDR3 has 15 amino acids. Trimming took 5 bases from V and 3 from J, leaving 14 bases between them. In germline, CDR1 is DFQATT, CDR2 SNEGSKA (reference sequence). CDR3 amino acids: CSASTLGLYNSPLHF. DNA of the CDR3: TGCAGTGCTTCAACCCTGGGACTCTATAATTCACCCCTCCACTTT.

Judged by abundance, this clonotype is medium-sized. As DNA, the CDR3 is TGTGCCAGCAGCTTAGCGGTGGGAGGGTTCTACTACGAGCAGTACTTC. Protein: CASSLAVGGFYYEQYF. The V and J genes are TRBV7-8 and TRBJ2-7, with 7 bases identical to TRBD2. The CDR3 runs 16 residues. Germline V gene sequence: CDR1 SGHVS, CDR2 FQNEAQ. With V trimmed by 0 bases and J by 3 bases, 8 bases remained unmatched.

This clonotype was recorded a few times. The chain is built from TRBV20-1 and TRBJ1-1; D is possibly TRBD1 (6 bases). V gave up 1 base and J gave up 3 bases, with 12 bases separating them. The CDR3 contains 14 residues. CDR1 and CDR2 (germline): DFQATT, SNEGSKA (reference sequence). DNA of the CDR3: TGCAGTGCTAGAGCCAGACAGGCTTACACTGAAGCTTTCTTT. It translates to CSARARQAYTEAFF.

The rearrangement uses TRBV20-1 and TRBJ2-5; no clear D. This CDR3 has 14 residues. Looked up from germline, CDR1 is DFQATT and CDR2 is SNEGSKA (reference sequence). Trimming left V 3 bases short and J 0 bases short, with 11 bases between. The CDR3 DNA reads TGCAGTGCTAGTCGCGGTCCGTACCAAGAGACCCAGTACTTC. Protein sequence: CSASRGPYQETQYF.

In this sample, this clonotype turned up a few times. The chain uses TRBV19 and TRBJ2-7; 8 bases map to TRBD2. The germline gives CDR1 LNHDA, CDR2 SQIVND (reference sequence). The CDR3 runs to 13 residues. V lost 6 bases to trimming and J lost 0 bases; unmatched junction nucleotides: 1. DNA of the CDR3: TGTGCCAGTAGAACTAGCGGCTCCTACGAGCAGTACTTC. Amino acids: CASRTSGSYEQYF.

This chain uses TRBV20-1 with TRBJ2-7, with TRBD1 matching over 7 bases. The length of the CDR3 is 14 residues. J gave up 0 bases and V 5 bases, and 7 bases lay outside the gene matches. Germline values: CDR1 DFQATT, CDR2 SNEGSKA (reference sequence). CDR3 coding DNA: TGCAGTGCTCAGCTCAGGGGGTACTCCTACGAGCAGTACTTC. It codes for CSAQLRGYSYEQYF.